One sample yielded the 26 T cell receptor beta chains listed below, sequenced in a study of graft-versus-host responses after intestinal transplantation. The data were produced by immunoSEQ multiplex PCR, yet TCRdb's version contains in-frame clones alone and is incomplete. The table lists under 100,000 clones, 85% to 95% of them singletons, with approximately 0.2% in the top ten. These receptors lack a known antigen. The material sequenced was unstimulated CD4+ T cells sorted from spleen or lymph node cells, taken before transplant. All receptors come from a human donor who was the organ donor for an intestinal transplant.

The rearrangement joins TRBV18 to TRBJ2-5; D unclear. The J call may be faulty, since TRBJ2-7 better matches the DNA end. CDR3 size: 19 residues. Germline values: CDR1 KGHSH, CDR2 LQKENI. CDR3 residues: CASSLYAPTGIRRGYEQYF. The CDR3 DNA reads TGTGCCAGCTCACTATACGCCCCCACTGGGATCCGCCGTGGGTACGAGCAGTACTTC.

This chain connects TRBV4-1 to TRBJ2-7; TRBD1 is a possible D gene (6 bases). Germline CDR1 MGHRA, CDR2 YSYEKL. The CDR3 covers 15 residues. V lost 3 bases and J lost 0, with 12 bases in between. The CDR3 region is CASSQVRQDSYEQYF. CDR3 DNA sequence: TGCGCCAGCAGCCAGGTGCGACAGGACTCCTACGAGCAGTACTTC.

This chain joins TRBV5-6 and TRBJ2-2, with 9 bases lining up with TRBD1. Germline trimming cut 0 bases from V and 6 bases from J; bases unmatched to any gene: 6. CDR1 SGHDT and CDR2 YYEEEE come from the germline V gene. The CDR3 has 16 residues. The CDR3 reads CASSLVDRGSPGELFF. The DNA for the CDR3 is TGTGCCAGCAGCTTGGTGGACAGGGGATCTCCCGGGGAGCTGTTTTTT.

The V gene is TRBV2, the J gene TRBJ1-6; 7 positions match TRBD1. The CDR3 consists of 15 residues. The junction had 9 bases not matched to a gene; V was cut back by 6 bases and J by 7 bases. Per the germline V gene, CDR1 is SNHLY and CDR2 is FYNNEI. Here the CDR3 reads CASRGAGTVNSPLHF. The DNA of the CDR3 is TGTGCCAGCAGAGGCGCCGGGACAGTGAATTCACCCCTCCACTTT. The whole variable domain, filled in from reference TRBV2 and TRBJ1-6, reads EPEVTQTPSHQVTQMGQEVILRCVPISNHLYFYWYRQILGQKVEFLVSFYNNEISEKSEIFDDQFSVERPDGSNFTLKIRSTKLEDSAMYFCASRGAGTVNSPLHFGNGTRLTVT.

In regard to this clone: Other DNA sequences in the sample encode the same CDR3. The chain is built from TRBV7-2 and TRBJ2-1, with a weak D call TRBD2 (7 bases). Between the trimmed V and J ends, which lost 1 base and 9 bases, there was a span of 13 bases. Germline V gene sequence: CDR1 SGHTA, CDR2 FQGNSA. The CDR3 sequence is 14 residues long. CDR3 residues: CASSLEGGGIEQFF. DNA of the CDR3: TGTGCCAGCAGCTTAGAAGGGGGGGGGATTGAGCAGTTCTTC.

The rearrangement links TRBV7-2 to TRBJ2-1; 10 nucleotides match TRBD1. From germline, CDR1 is SGHTA and CDR2 FQGNSA. V shed 3 bases and J 10 bases; nucleotides not matched to a gene: 9. The CDR3 has 15 amino acids. DNA of the CDR3: TGTGCCAGCAGCTTGGGACAGGGGAACGTTAGGGAGCAGTTCTTC. Its translation: CASSLGQGNVREQFF.

The chain carries TRBV6-1 and TRBJ1-2; weak D call: TRBD1 (5 bases). V lost 6 bases and J lost 8, with 28 bases in between. Per germline, CDR1 MNHNS and CDR2 SASEGT. The CDR3 loop spans 17 amino acids. CDR3 region: CASSEPGGDGVKRGYTF. Here the CDR3 DNA reads TGTGCCAGCAGCGAACCCGGGGGGGACGGCGTGAAAAGGGGCTACACCTTC.

The chain carries TRBV4-2 and TRBJ1-2; D is ambiguous. Trimming shortened V by 1 base and J by 2 bases, and 11 bases separated the two germline ends. This CDR3 is built from 15 residues. Germline assignment: CDR1 LGHNA and CDR2 YNFKEQ. This chain's CDR3 is CASSQVTVGNYGYTF. The CDR3 DNA reads as TGTGCCAGCAGCCAAGTTACAGTAGGAAACTATGGCTACACCTTC.

The chain employs TRBV6-1 and TRBJ1-1; D unresolved. Between the trimmed V and J ends, which lost 10 bases and 1 base, there was a span of 16 bases. CDR1 is MNHNS, CDR2 SASEGT, per germline. This CDR3 has 14 residues. The CDR3 protein is CATIPYAENTEAFF. DNA for the CDR3: TGTGCCACCATACCGTACGCTGAGAACACTGAAGCTTTCTTT.

For the CDR3, the DNA is TGTGCCAGCACCTTGGCGGGACAGGGGATCTACGAGCAGTACTTC. It specifies CASTLAGQGIYEQYF. This rearrangement joins TRBV28 to TRBJ2-7; TRBD1 agrees at 10 bases. The V gene end was trimmed by 7 bases and the J gene end by 3 bases; junction bases not matched to a gene: 9. Germline-derived CDR1 and CDR2 are MDHEN and SYDVKM. The length of the CDR3 is 15 residues.

This rearrangement joins TRBV11-3 to TRBJ2-3; 8 bases agree with TRBD1. Per germline, CDR1 SGHNT and CDR2 YENEEA. This CDR3 region has 14 residues. Trimming at V came to 6 bases and at J to 3 bases, leaving 5 bases not matched to a gene. CDR3 bases: TGTGCCAGCAGTTCCGGACAGGGAACAGATACGCAGTATTTT. It translates to CASSSGQGTDTQYF. The complete variable domain, with remaining parts taken from reference TRBV11-3 and TRBJ2-3, reads EAGVVQSPRYKIIEKKQPVAFWCNPISGHNTLYWYLQNLGQGPELLIRYENEEAVDDSQLPKDRFSAERLKGVDSTLKIQPAELGDSAVYLCASSSGQGTDTQYFGPGTRLTVL.

The chain uses TRBV11-2 and TRBJ1-6, with D uncertain. Trimming cost V 2 bases and J 10 bases, with 6 bases left between them. Looked up from germline, CDR1 is SGHAT and CDR2 is FQNNGV. This CDR3 has 12 residues. CDR3 protein: CASSLQNSPLHF. The CDR3 bases are TGTGCCAGCAGCTTACAAAACTCACCCCTCCACTTT.

This chain links TRBV5-1 with TRBJ2-7; D remains ambiguous. This CDR3 has 16 residues. V shed 1 base and J shed 3 bases, with 17 bases lying between them. The germline CDR1 and CDR2 sequences are SGHRS and YFSETQ. In nucleotides, the CDR3 is TGCGCCAGCAGCTTGAGGGCGTTCAGTAGCAGCTACGAGCAGTACTTC. Translation: CASSLRAFSSSYEQYF.

The chain recombines TRBV6-5 with TRBJ1-1; tentatively, D is TRBD1 (6 bases). In germline, CDR1 is MNHEY, CDR2 SVGAGI. The CDR3 sequence is 14 residues long. V lost 2 bases to trimming and J lost 5 bases, with 12 bases between them. This chain's CDR3 is CASSYAIGGTEAFF. CDR3 nucleotide sequence: TGTGCCAGCAGTTACGCCATAGGGGGAACTGAAGCTTTCTTT.

The CDR3 loop reads CASTKQGAATGELFF. The CDR3 DNA reads TGTGCCAGCACCAAACAGGGGGCGGCGACCGGGGAGCTGTTTTTT. This chain connects TRBV6-5 to TRBJ2-2; 9 bases line up with TRBD1. Trimming at V came to 7 bases and at J to 5 bases, leaving 8 bases not matched to a gene. This CDR3 spans 15 amino acids. Germline V lookup: CDR1 MNHEY, CDR2 SVGAGI.

The chain carries TRBV7-2 and TRBJ2-5; no firm D call. The V end lost 1 base, the J end lost 1 base, and 4 bases lay between the germline ends. This CDR3 contains 13 residues. Germline V gene lookup returns CDR1 SGHTA and CDR2 FQGNSA. The CDR3 region has the DNA TGTGCCAGCAGCTTAGGGATCCAAGAGACCCAGTACTTC. Its translation: CASSLGIQETQYF. Full variable domain (outside the CDR3, taken from reference TRBV7-2 and TRBJ2-5): GAGVSQSPSNKVTEKGKDVELRCDPISGHTALYWYRQSLGQGLEFLIYFQGNSAPDKSGLPSDRFSAERTGGSVSTLTIQRTQQEDSAVYLCASSLGIQETQYFGPGTRLLVL.

The rearrangement uses TRBV6-1 and TRBJ1-6, with 10 bases matching TRBD1. Germline CDR1 is MNHNS and CDR2 is SASEGT. V dropped 3 bases and J dropped 7; count of bases not matched to a gene: 3. The CDR3 is 15 amino acids. Written as DNA, the CDR3 is TGTGCCAGCAGTGAGTTGGACAGGGGGAATTCACCCCTCCACTTT. This gives the protein CASSELDRGNSPLHF.

This sequence joins TRBV6-1 and TRBJ2-3; D not certain. The V end lost 7 bases, the J end lost 1 base, and 12 bases lay between the germline ends. This CDR3 spans 14 amino acids. The germline gives CDR1 MNHNS, CDR2 SASEGT. The DNA for the CDR3 is TGTGCCAGCAACGAACGGCTCGGCACAGATACGCAGTATTTT. This sequence encodes CASNERLGTDTQYF.

The genes are TRBV5-4 and TRBJ2-1, with D possibly matching TRBD2 (5 bases). CDR1 is SGHNT, CDR2 YYREEE, per germline (reference sequence). The CDR3 runs to 14 residues. Trimming left V 3 bases short and J 0 bases short, with 7 bases between. Here the CDR3 DNA reads TGTGCCAGCAGCTCCGACTACTCCTACAATGAGCAGTTCTTC. It yields the protein CASSSDYSYNEQFF.

The chain is built from TRBV13 and TRBJ1-3, with 8 bases matching TRBD1. Germline values: CDR1 PRHDT, CDR2 FYEKMQ (reference sequence). CDR3 length equals 17 residues. J lost 6 bases, V lost 2 bases, and 12 bases had no gene match. Here the CDR3 DNA reads TGTGCCAGCAGCTTATGGGCGGTCGGACAGGGAAAAAACACCATATATTTT. Its protein product is CASSLWAVGQGKNTIYF. The entire variable domain, with the rest obtained from reference TRBV13 and TRBJ1-3, is as follows: AAGVIQSPRHLIKEKRETATLKCYPIPRHDTVYWYQQGPGQDPQFLISFYEKMQSDKGSIPDRFSAQQFSDYHSELNMSSLELGDSALYFCASSLWAVGQGKNTIYFGEGSWLTVV.

The V call is TRBV5-1, the J call TRBJ1-5, with D possibly being TRBD1 (5 bases). Germline V CDR1 and CDR2: SGHRS, YFSETQ. V was trimmed by 4 bases and J by 4 bases, leaving 9 bases between them. This CDR3 is 13 amino acids long. The CDR3: CASSQGPNQPQHF. The DNA for the CDR3 is TGCGCCAGCAGCCAGGGACCTAATCAGCCCCAGCATTTT.

The CDR3 region has the DNA TGTGCCAGCAGGGTGGACCGTAACTATGGCTACACCTTC. This translates into CASRVDRNYGYTF. The genes are TRBV6-5 and TRBJ1-2; no clear D. Germline V gene sequence: CDR1 MNHEY, CDR2 SVGAGI. The CDR3 length is 13 residues. Trimming shortened V by 6 bases and J by 1 base, and 9 bases separated the two germline ends.

The V gene is TRBV11-2, the J gene TRBJ2-2; no firm D call. CDR3 length: 15 amino acids. Trimming pared 2 bases from V and 3 bases from J, leaving 10 bases between. Germline CDR1 is SGHAT and CDR2 is FQNNGV. CDR3 nucleotide sequence: TGTGCCAGCAGCTTATCCGTTACCTACACCGGGGAGCTGTTTTTT. This translates into CASSLSVTYTGELFF.

This clone was detected only once. Sequence at one end of the junction differs from germline and may be a read error. This chain connects TRBV6-5 to TRBJ2-7; 7 nucleotides match TRBD1. CDR1 is MNHEY and CDR2 is SVGAGI in the germline V gene. This CDR3 is 10 amino acids long. CDR3 sequence reads: CASSPRQGTF. CDR3 bases: TGTGCCAGCAGTCCCAGACAGGGAACATTC.

V and J are TRBV6-6 and TRBJ1-5, with D unresolved. Trimming stripped 0 bases from V and 0 bases from J, with 6 bases between. This CDR3 is 15 amino acids long. Germline CDR1 and CDR2: MNHNY and SVGAGI (reference sequence). The CDR3 protein is CASSYSYYSNQPQHF. CDR3 DNA: TGTGCCAGCAGTTACTCGTACTATAGCAATCAGCCCCAGCATTTT.

This chain uses TRBV4-2 with TRBJ2-5; D uncertain. The CDR3 extends over 15 amino acids. V dropped 0 bases and J dropped 4 bases, with 12 bases sitting between them. The germline V gene encodes CDR1 LGHNA and CDR2 YNFKEQ. For the CDR3, the DNA is TGTGCCAGCAGCCAAGAAGGTTCTCTACTAGAGACCCAGTACTTC. Translated, it gives CASSQEGSLLETQYF.